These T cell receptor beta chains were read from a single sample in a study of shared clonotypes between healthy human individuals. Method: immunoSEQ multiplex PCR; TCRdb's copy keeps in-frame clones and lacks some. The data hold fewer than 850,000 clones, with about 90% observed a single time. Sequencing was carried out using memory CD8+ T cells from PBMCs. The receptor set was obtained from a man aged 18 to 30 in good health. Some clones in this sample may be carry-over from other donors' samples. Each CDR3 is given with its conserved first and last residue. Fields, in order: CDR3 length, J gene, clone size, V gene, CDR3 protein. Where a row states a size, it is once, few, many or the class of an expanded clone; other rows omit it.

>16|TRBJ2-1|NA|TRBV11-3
CASSPHSGRAHNEQFF
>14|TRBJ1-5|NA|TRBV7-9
CASSLGGGNQPQHF
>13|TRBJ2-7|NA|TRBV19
CASSAALDYEQYF
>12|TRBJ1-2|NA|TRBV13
CASSLGDHGYTF
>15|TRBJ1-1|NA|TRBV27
CASSHRGGDRTEAFF
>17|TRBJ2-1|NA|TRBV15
CATSRPGLAGNYNEQFF
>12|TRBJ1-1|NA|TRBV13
CASSLNRAEAFF
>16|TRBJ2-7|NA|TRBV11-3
CASSGDDGAKGYEQYF
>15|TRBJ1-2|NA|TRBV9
CASSVGRGVANGYTF
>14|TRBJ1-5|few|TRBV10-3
CAISDGTVNQPQHF
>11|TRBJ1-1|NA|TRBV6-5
CASSKDRSAFF
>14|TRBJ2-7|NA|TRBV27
CASSTGTGVGEQYF
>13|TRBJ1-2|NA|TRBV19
CATTPSGHYGYTF
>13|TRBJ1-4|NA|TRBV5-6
CASRRGGDEKLFF
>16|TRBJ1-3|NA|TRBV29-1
CSAIGAGVSSGNTIYF
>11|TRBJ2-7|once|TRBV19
CATRQGYEQYF
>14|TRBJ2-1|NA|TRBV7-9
CASSSPPGKDEQFF
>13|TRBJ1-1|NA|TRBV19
CASSSGRNTEAFF
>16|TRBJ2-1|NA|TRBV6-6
CASSYSGERDWDEQFF
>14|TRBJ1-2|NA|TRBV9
CASSDEPAIYGYTF
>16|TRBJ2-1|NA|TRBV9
CASSVVGDRAYNEQFF
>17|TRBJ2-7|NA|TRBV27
CASSLLGLAASSYEQYF
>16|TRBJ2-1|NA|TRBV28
CASWGSGTSVISEQFF
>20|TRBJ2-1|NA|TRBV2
CASSGEPGLAGGDSYNEQFF
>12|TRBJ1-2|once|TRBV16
CASSLRVGGYTF
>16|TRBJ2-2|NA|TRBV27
CASSLQGQLNTGELFF
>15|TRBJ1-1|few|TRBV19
CASSIVDTSRAEAFF
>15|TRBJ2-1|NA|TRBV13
CASSPGGAGVYEQFF
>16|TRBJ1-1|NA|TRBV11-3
CASSLPTQGTFTEAFF
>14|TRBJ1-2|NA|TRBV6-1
CASSQGFYNYGYTF
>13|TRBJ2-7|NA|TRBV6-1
CASSDRANYEQYF
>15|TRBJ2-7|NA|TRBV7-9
CASSSIGQDSYEQYF
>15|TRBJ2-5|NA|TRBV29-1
CSVEKTGRYQETQYF
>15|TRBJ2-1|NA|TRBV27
CASSWGSGSYNEQFF
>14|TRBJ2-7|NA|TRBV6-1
CASRAAGGPHEQYF
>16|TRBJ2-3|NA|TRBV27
CASSLVYGSLVDTQYF
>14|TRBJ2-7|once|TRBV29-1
CSVERGDRYYEQYF
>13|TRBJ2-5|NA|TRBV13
CASSLEGEETQYF
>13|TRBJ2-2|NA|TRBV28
CASPIWNTGELFF
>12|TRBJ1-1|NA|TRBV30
CAWSPGTGEAFF
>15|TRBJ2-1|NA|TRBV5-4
CASSNRDRVYFVQFF
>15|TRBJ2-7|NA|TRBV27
CASSLLLGPNYEQYF
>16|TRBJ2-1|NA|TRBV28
CASSLLAGDFYNEQFF
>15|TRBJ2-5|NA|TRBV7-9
CASSPHWENQETQYF
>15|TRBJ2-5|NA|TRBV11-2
CASSSRGQGVETQYF
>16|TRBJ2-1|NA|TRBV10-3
CAISGEDRAVYNEQFF
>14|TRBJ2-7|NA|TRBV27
CASSPGTGGYEQYF
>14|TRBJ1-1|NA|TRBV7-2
CASSPTGLNTEAFF
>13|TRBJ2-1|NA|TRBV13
CASSLVPYNEQFF
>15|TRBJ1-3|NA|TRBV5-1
CASSKDRGSGNTIYF
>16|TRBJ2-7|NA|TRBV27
CASKLMTGRGYYEQYF
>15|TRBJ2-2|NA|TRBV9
CASSERRLNTGELFF
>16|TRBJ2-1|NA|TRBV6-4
CASSDRGDGGPNEQFF
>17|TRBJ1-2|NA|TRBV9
CASSVGQTILLGTGYTF
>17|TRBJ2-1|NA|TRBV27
CASSSPQGGRSYNEQFF